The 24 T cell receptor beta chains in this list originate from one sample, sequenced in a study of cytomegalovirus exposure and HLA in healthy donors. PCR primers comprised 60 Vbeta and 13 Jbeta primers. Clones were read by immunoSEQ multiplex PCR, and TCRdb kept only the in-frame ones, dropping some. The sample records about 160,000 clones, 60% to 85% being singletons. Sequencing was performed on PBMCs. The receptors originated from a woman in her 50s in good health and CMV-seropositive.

The CDR3 spells CASSQVRETEAFF. The CDR3 nucleotides read TGCGCCAGCAGCCAAGTACGTGAGACTGAAGCTTTCTTT. The chain has TRBV4-1 and TRBJ1-1; D gene unclear. Trimming cost V 1 base and J 5 bases, with 8 bases left between them. Germline V CDR1 and CDR2: MGHRA, YSYEKL. The CDR3 sequence is 13 residues long.

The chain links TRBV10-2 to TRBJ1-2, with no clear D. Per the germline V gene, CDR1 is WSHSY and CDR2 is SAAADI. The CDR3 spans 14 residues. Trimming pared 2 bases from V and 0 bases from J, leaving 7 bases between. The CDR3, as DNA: TGCGCCAGCAGTGAGGGCAGATCTAACTATGGCTACACCTTC. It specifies CASSEGRSNYGYTF.

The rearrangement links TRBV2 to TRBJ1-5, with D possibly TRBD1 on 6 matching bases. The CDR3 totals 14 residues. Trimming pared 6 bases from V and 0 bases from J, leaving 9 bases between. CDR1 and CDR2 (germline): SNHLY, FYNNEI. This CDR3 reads CASSKGVSNQPQHF. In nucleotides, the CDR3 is TGTGCCAGCAGCAAGGGGGTTAGCAATCAGCCCCAGCATTTT.

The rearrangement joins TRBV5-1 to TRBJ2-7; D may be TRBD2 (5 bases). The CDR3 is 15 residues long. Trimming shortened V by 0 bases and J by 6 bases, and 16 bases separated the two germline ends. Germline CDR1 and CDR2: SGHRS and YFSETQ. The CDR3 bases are TGCGCCAGCAGCTTGGCCGCTTGGACTGAGGCCGAGCAGTACTTC. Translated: CASSLAAWTEAEQYF. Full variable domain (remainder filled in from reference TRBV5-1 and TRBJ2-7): KAGVTQTPRYLIKTRGQQVTLSCSPISGHRSVSWYQQTPGQGLQFLFEYFSETQRNKGNFPGRFSGRQFSNSRSEMNVSTLELGDSALYLCASSLAAWTEAEQYFGPGTRLTVT.

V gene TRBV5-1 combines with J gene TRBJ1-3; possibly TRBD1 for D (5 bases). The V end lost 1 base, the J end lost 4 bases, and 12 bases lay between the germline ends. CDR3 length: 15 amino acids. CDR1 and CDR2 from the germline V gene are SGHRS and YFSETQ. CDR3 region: CASSLSGGEGNTIYF. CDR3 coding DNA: TGCGCCAGCAGCTTGTCCGGGGGAGAAGGAAACACCATATATTTT.

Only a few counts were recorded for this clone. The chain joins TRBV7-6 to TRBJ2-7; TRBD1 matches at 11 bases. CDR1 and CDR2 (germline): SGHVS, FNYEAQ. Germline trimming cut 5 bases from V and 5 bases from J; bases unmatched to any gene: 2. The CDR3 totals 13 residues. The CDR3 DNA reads TGTGCCAGCAGCCGGGACAGGGGGGACGAGCAGTACTTC. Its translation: CASSRDRGDEQYF.

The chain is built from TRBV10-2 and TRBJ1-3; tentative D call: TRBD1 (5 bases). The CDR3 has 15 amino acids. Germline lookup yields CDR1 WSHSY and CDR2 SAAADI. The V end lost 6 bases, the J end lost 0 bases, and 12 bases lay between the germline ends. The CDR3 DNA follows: TGCGCCAGCAGGGGGGGAGACCTCTCTGGAAACACCATATATTTT. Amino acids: CASRGGDLSGNTIYF.

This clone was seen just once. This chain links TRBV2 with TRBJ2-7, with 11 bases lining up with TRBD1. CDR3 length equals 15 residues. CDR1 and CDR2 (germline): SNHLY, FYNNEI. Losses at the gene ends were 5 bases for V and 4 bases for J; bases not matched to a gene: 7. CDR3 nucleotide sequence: TGTGCCAGCAGTCTGACCGGGACAGGGGGTTACGAGCAGTACTTC. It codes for CASSLTGTGGYEQYF.

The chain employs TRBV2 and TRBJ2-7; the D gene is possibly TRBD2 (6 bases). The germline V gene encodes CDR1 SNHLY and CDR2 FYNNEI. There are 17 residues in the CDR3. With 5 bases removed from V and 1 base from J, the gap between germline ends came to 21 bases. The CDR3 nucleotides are TGTGCCAGCAGTCTAATCGGGCCCGGGGGTCCTTCCTACGAGCAGTACTTC. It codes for CASSLIGPGGPSYEQYF.

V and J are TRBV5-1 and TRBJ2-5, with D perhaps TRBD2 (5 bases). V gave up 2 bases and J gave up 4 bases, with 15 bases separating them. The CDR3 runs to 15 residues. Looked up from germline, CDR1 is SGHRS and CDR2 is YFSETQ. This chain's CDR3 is CASSFLYTGGETQYF. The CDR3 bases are TGCGCCAGCAGCTTCCTTTATACCGGAGGAGAGACCCAGTACTTC. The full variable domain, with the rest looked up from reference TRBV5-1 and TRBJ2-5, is KAGVTQTPRYLIKTRGQQVTLSCSPISGHRSVSWYQQTPGQGLQFLFEYFSETQRNKGNFPGRFSGRQFSNSRSEMNVSTLELGDSALYLCASSFLYTGGETQYFGPGTRLLVL.

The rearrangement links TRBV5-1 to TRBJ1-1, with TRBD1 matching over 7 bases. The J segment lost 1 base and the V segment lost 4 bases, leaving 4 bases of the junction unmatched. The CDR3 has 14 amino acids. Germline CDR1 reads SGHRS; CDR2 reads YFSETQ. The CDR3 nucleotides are TGCGCCAGCAGCCGACAGGGAGGGAACACTGAAGCTTTCTTT. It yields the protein CASSRQGGNTEAFF.

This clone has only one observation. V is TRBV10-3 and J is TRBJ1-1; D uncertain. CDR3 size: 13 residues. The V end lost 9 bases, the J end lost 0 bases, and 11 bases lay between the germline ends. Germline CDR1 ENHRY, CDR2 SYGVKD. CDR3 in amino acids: CAINTVMNTEAFF. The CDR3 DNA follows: TGTGCCATAAACACAGTTATGAACACTGAAGCTTTCTTT.

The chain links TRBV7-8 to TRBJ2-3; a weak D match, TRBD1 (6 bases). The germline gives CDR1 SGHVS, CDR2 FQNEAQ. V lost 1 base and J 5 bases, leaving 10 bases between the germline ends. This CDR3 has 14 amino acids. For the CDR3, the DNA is TGTGCCAGCAGCTTAGTAGGGGGTCGAGATACGCAGTATTTT. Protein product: CASSLVGGRDTQYF.

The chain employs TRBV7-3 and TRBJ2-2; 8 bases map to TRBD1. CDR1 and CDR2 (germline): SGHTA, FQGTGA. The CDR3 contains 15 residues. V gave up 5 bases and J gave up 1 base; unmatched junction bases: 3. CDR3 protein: CASSRQGKNTGELFF. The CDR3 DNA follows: TGTGCCAGCAGCCGACAGGGGAAGAACACCGGGGAGCTGTTTTTT.

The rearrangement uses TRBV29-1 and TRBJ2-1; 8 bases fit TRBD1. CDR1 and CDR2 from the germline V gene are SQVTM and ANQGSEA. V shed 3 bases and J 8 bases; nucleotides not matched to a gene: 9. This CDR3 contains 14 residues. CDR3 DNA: TGCAGCGTTGACCGAAGGACAGGGCAAGATGAGCAGTTCTTC. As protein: CSVDRRTGQDEQFF.

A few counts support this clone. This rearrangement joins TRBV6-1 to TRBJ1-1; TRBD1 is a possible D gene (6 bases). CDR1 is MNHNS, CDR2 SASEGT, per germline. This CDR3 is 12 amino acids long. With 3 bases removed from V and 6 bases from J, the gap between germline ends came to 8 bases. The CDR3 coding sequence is TGTGCCAGCAGTGAGACAGGATCTGAAGCTTTCTTT. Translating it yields CASSETGSEAFF.

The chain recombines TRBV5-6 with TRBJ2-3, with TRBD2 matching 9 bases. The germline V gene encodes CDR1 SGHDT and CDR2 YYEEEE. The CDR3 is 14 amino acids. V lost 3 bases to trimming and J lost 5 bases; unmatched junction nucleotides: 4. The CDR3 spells CASSSQTSGDTQYF. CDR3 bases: TGTGCCAGCAGCTCCCAGACTAGCGGAGATACGCAGTATTTT. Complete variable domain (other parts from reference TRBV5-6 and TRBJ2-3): DAGVTQSPTHLIKTRGQQVTLRCSPKSGHDTVSWYQQALGQGPQFIFQYYEEEERQRGNFPDRFSGHQFPNYSSELNVNALLLGDSALYLCASSSQTSGDTQYFGPGTRLTVL.

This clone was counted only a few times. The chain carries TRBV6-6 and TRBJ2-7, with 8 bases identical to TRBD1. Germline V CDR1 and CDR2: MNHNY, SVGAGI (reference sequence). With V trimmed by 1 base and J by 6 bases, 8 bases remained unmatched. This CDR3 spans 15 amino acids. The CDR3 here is CASSYLFTGGSEQYF. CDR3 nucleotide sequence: TGTGCCAGCAGTTACTTGTTTACAGGGGGAAGCGAGCAGTACTTC.

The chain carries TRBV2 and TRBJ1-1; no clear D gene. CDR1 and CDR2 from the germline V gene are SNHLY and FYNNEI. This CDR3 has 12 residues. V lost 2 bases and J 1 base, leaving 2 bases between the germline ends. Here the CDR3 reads CASSEQNTEAFF. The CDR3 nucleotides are TGTGCCAGCAGTGAACAGAACACTGAAGCTTTCTTT.

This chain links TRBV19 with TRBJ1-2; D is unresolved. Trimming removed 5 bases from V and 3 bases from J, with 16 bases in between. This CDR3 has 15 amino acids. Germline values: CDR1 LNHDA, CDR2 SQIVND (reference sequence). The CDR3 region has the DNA TGTGCCAGTAGTCCTCCCGGCGGGATGCACTATGGCTACACCTTC. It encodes CASSPPGGMHYGYTF. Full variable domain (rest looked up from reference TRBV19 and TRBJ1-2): DGGITQSPKYLFRKEGQNVTLSCEQNLNHDAMYWYRQDPGQGLRLIYYSQIVNDFQKGDIAEGYSVSREKKESFPLTVTSAQKNPTAFYLCASSPPGGMHYGYTFGSGTRLTVV.

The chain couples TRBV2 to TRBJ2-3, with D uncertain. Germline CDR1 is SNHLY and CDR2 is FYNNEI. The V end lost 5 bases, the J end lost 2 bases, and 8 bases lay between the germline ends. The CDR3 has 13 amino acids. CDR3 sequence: CASSLIHTDTQYF. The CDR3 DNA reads TGTGCCAGCAGTTTAATACACACAGATACGCAGTATTTT.

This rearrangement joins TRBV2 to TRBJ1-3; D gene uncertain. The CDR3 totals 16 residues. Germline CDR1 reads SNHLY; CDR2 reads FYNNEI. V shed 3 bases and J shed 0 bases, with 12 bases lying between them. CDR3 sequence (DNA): TGTGCCAGCAGTGAGAACCTCGGGATCTCTGGAAACACCATATATTTT. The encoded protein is CASSENLGISGNTIYF.

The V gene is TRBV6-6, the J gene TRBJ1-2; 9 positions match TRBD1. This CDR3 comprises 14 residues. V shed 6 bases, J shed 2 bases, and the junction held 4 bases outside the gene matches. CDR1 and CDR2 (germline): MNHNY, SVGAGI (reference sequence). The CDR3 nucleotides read TGTGCCAGCAGCAGGACAGGGGCCAACTATGGCTACACCTTC. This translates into CASSRTGANYGYTF.

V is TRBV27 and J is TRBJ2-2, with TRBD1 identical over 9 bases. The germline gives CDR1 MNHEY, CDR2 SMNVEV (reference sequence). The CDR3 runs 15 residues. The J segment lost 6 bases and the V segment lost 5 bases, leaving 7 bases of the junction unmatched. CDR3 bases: TGTGCCAGCAGTCCCCTGGACAGGGGACCCGGGGAGCTGTTTTTT. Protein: CASSPLDRGPGELFF.